The 31 T cell receptor beta chains reported below all come from one sample, sequenced in a study of blood T cells in healthy people across ages. The use of a sample-barcoded 5' primer and a J-beta primer mix characterized a second PCR of 7 to 11 cycles. TCRdb re-derived calls from the 5' RACE reads in MiXCR, one entry per CDR3 protein. Of about 780,000 distinct CDR3 sequences in the sample, approximately 67% were seen once. The sample consisted of blood. The origin of the receptors is a man under 40 in good health.

The chain joins TRBV24-1 to TRBJ1-2, with D unclear. The CDR3 has 13 amino acids. Germline-derived CDR1 and CDR2 are KGHDR and SFDVKD. V was pared by 7 bases and J by 4 bases, with 12 bases between. The CDR3 nucleotides read TGTGCCACCAGGGGTGAGAGGACCTATGGCTACACCTTC. Protein sequence: CATRGERTYGYTF.

The chain is built from TRBV27 and TRBJ2-3, with 9 nucleotides matching TRBD2. After removal of 0 bases from V and 12 bases from J, the junction contained 10 bases not matched to a gene. The length of the CDR3 is 15 residues. Germline-derived CDR1 and CDR2 are MNHEY and SMNVEV (reference sequence). Here the CDR3 DNA reads TGTGCCAGCAGTTTATCCCCCAGTGGACTAGCGATTCAGTATTTT. This codes for CASSLSPSGLAIQYF.

The genes are TRBV20-1 and TRBJ1-2; possibly TRBD1 for D (5 bases). Germline V gene lookup returns CDR1 DFQATT and CDR2 SNEGSKA (reference sequence). V lost 7 bases and J 4 bases, leaving 10 bases between the germline ends. This CDR3 spans 11 amino acids. The CDR3 DNA is TGCAGTGTCGACAGAAGCTATGGCTACACCTTC. It translates to CSVDRSYGYTF.

The genes are TRBV7-2 and TRBJ2-7; tentatively, D is TRBD2 (5 bases). Germline assignment: CDR1 SGHTA and CDR2 FQGNSA. V lost 4 bases and J lost 2, with 12 bases in between. The CDR3 totals 14 residues. The CDR3 here is CASSSRLNPYEQYF. The CDR3 DNA reads as TGTGCCAGCAGCTCCAGACTAAACCCCTACGAGCAGTACTTC.

The chain is built from TRBV29-1 and TRBJ2-7, with D unresolved. Germline V gene sequence: CDR1 SQVTM, CDR2 ANQGSEA. V was trimmed by 6 bases and J by 3 bases, leaving 9 bases between them. This CDR3 has 11 amino acids. CDR3 in amino acids: CSVRVNYEQYF. The CDR3 bases are TGCAGCGTCAGAGTGAACTACGAGCAGTACTTC.

The table lists this clonotype with a count of one. A read error may produce the germline difference seen at one junction end. The V and J genes are TRBV15 and TRBJ2-4, with TRBD2 matching 11 bases. Germline loops: CDR1 LNHNV, CDR2 YYDKDF (reference sequence). This CDR3 has 17 amino acids. The CDR3 is CATSSTSGGLAKSIQYF. DNA for the CDR3: TGTGCCACCAGCAGCACTAGCGGGGGACTAGCCAAAAGCATTCAGTACTTC.

Many counts were recorded for this clonotype. The genes are TRBV7-2 and TRBJ1-4; 10 bases fit TRBD1. With V trimmed by 5 bases and J by 5 bases, 2 bases remained unmatched. Germline CDR1 and CDR2: SGHTA and FQGNSA. This CDR3 region has 14 residues. The CDR3 sequence is CASSGQGGNEKLFF. In DNA form, the CDR3 reads TGTGCCAGCAGCGGACAGGGGGGGAATGAAAAACTGTTTTTT.

The J gene is TRBJ2-1, the V gene TRBV20-1; 9 bases match TRBD1. The V segment lost 3 bases and the J segment 7 bases; nucleotides outside the gene matches: 7. The germline V gene encodes CDR1 DFQATT and CDR2 SNEGSKA (reference sequence). The CDR3 contains 14 residues. This CDR3 is CSASRQGELNEQFF. The DNA of the CDR3 is TGCAGTGCTAGTCGACAGGGGGAATTGAATGAGCAGTTCTTC.

The chain is built from TRBV6-4 and TRBJ1-2; tentative D call: TRBD1 (5 bases). Germline V gene lookup returns CDR1 MRHNA and CDR2 SNTAGT. This CDR3 region has 13 residues. Between the trimmed V and J ends, which lost 5 bases and 4 bases, there was a span of 11 bases. This chain's CDR3 is CASSPGDSYGYTF. The DNA for the CDR3 is TGTGCCAGCAGTCCCGGGGACTCCTATGGCTACACCTTC.

This clonotype was found once. The chain has TRBV7-2 and TRBJ2-1; D not resolved. The CDR3 covers 14 residues. Germline CDR1 reads SGHTA; CDR2 reads FQGNSA. The germline V and J ends were trimmed by 6 bases and 10 bases, with 19 bases remaining between them. The CDR3 is CASRDATHPVEQFF. The CDR3 nucleotides read TGTGCCAGCAGGGACGCGACTCACCCTGTCGAGCAGTTCTTC.

J is TRBJ2-1 and V is TRBV3-1; 10 nucleotides align to TRBD2. Losses at the gene ends were 6 bases for V and 15 bases for J; bases not matched to a gene: 11. The CDR3 loop spans 13 amino acids. The germline gives CDR1 LGHDT, CDR2 YNNKEL (reference sequence). This CDR3 reads CASRPLKRGGWFF. In DNA form, the CDR3 reads TGTGCCAGCAGACCGCTAAAGCGGGGGGGCTGGTTCTTC.

The chain uses TRBV29-1 and TRBJ2-2; D remains unclear. V was clipped by 4 bases and J by 4 bases, with 13 bases between them. The CDR3 contains 14 residues. Germline-derived CDR1 and CDR2 are SQVTM and ANQGSEA. The CDR3: CSVATGRVTGELFF. DNA of the CDR3: TGCAGCGTTGCGACCGGGCGAGTCACCGGGGAGCTGTTTTTT.

The sample holds one count of this clonotype. This chain connects TRBV20-1 to TRBJ1-5; TRBD1 matches 7 bases. The CDR3 runs 17 residues. Germline V gene sequence: CDR1 DFQATT, CDR2 SNEGSKA (reference sequence). With 6 bases clipped from V and 0 bases from J, the junction kept 14 bases outside the gene matches. CDR3 in amino acids: CSARGGRRFYSNQPQHF. The CDR3 nucleotides read TGCAGTGCCAGGGGGGGCAGAAGGTTTTATAGCAATCAGCCCCAGCATTTT.

V gene TRBV20-1 combines with J gene TRBJ2-4; 7 nucleotides line up with TRBD2. Trimming took 5 bases from V and 5 from J; bases not matched to a gene: 9. This CDR3 has 14 residues. Germline CDR1 DFQATT, CDR2 SNEGSKA (reference sequence). CDR3 bases: TGCAGTGCTCAATCGGGAGGAGTAGAAAACATTCAGTACTTC. It codes for CSAQSGGVENIQYF.

The J gene is TRBJ2-7, the V gene TRBV25-1; D ambiguous. Germline V gene sequence: CDR1 MGHDK, CDR2 SYGVNS. Between the trimmed V and J ends, which lost 7 bases and 2 bases, there was a span of 6 bases. CDR3 length: 11 amino acids. The CDR3 DNA reads as TGTGCCAGCACCCATGCCTACGAGCAGTACTTC. Translated, it gives CASTHAYEQYF.

A remark on this clonotype: One end of the junction fails to match germline, which may point to a read error. The rearrangement joins TRBV7-7 to TRBJ2-1; D may be TRBD2 (5 bases). The CDR3 has 13 residues. Germline-derived CDR1 and CDR2 are SSHAT and FNYEAQ (reference sequence). The CDR3: CVSSPRGGNEQFF. The CDR3 region has the DNA TGTGTCAGCAGCCCCCGAGGAGGAAATGAGCAGTTCTTC.

The sample holds one count of this clonotype. This chain connects TRBV15 to TRBJ2-3; 7 bases agree with TRBD2. This CDR3 is built from 15 residues. J gave up 4 bases and V 1 base, and 5 bases lay outside the gene matches. The germline CDR1 and CDR2 sequences are LNHNV and YYDKDF (reference sequence). The CDR3 region is CATSRVRTSADTQYF. The CDR3 DNA reads TGTGCCACCAGCAGAGTCCGGACTAGTGCAGATACGCAGTATTTT.

The V gene is TRBV12-3 or TRBV12-4, the J gene TRBJ1-1, with 8 positions matching TRBD1. V gave up 6 bases and J gave up 6 bases; unmatched junction bases: 12. This CDR3 is 15 amino acids long. CDR3 DNA: TGTGCCAGCAGGAGTCCACAGGGGGGATACGCTGAAGCTTTCTTT. Its protein is CASRSPQGGYAEAFF.

This chain links TRBV9 with TRBJ2-1; 7 bases match TRBD1. Germline values: CDR1 SGDLS, CDR2 YYNGEE. The CDR3 sequence is 16 residues long. The J segment lost 9 bases and the V segment lost 4 bases, leaving 16 bases of the junction unmatched. The CDR3 DNA sequence: TGTGCCAGCAGCCTTCGACCGGGACAGAGGCTCCCTGAGCAGTTCTTC. Protein: CASSLRPGQRLPEQFF.

The CDR3 DNA is TGTGCCAGCAGCTCAACTAGCGGGGCCCAAGAGACCCAGTACTTC. Translation gives CASSSTSGAQETQYF. The chain combines TRBV7-2 with TRBJ2-5, with 10 bases aligning to TRBD2. After removal of 4 bases from V and 1 base from J, the junction contained 3 bases not matched to a gene. CDR1 is SGHTA and CDR2 is FQGNSA in the germline V gene. The CDR3 has 15 amino acids.

The V call is TRBV20-1, the J call TRBJ1-6; TRBD1 matches 9 bases. The germline V gene encodes CDR1 DFQATT and CDR2 SNEGSKA (reference sequence). This CDR3 contains 14 residues. After removal of 1 base from V and 8 bases from J, the junction contained 3 bases not matched to a gene. CDR3 loop: CSARARTGDSPLHF. CDR3 nucleotide sequence: TGCAGTGCTAGAGCCCGGACAGGGGATTCACCCCTCCACTTT.

The table lists this clonotype with a few counts. The rearrangement links TRBV3-1 to TRBJ2-5; 9 bases line up with TRBD1. Trimming removed 0 bases from V and 5 bases from J; junction bases left unmatched: 7. The CDR3 contains 16 residues. The V gene's germline CDR1 is LGHDT and CDR2 YNNKEL (reference sequence). The CDR3 here is CASSQEGQGRPETQYF. CDR3 DNA sequence: TGTGCCAGCAGCCAAGAGGGACAGGGTAGACCGGAGACCCAGTACTTC.

The genes are TRBV7-8 and TRBJ2-7, with D tentatively TRBD2 (5 bases). The V and J ends lost 5 bases and 5 bases respectively, with 28 bases between them. This CDR3 spans 18 amino acids. CDR1 is SGHVS, CDR2 FQNEAQ, per germline. The CDR3 is CASSPLVGEPGNHDEQYF. CDR3 nucleotide sequence: TGTGCCAGCAGCCCCCTAGTTGGGGAACCCGGGAACCACGACGAGCAGTACTTC.

The chain employs TRBV7-9 and TRBJ2-5, with 7 positions matching TRBD2. The V gene end was trimmed by 4 bases and the J gene end by 5 bases; junction bases not matched to a gene: 10. The CDR3 runs to 15 residues. Germline assignment: CDR1 SEHNR and CDR2 FQNEAQ (reference sequence). The CDR3: CASSSGRTRKETQYF. DNA of the CDR3: TGTGCCAGCAGCTCTGGAAGGACTAGAAAGGAGACCCAGTACTTC.

The rearrangement uses TRBV7-2 and TRBJ2-2; the D gene could be TRBD1 or TRBD2 (7 bases each). CDR1 and CDR2 from the germline V gene are SGHTA and FQGNSA. With 1 base removed from V and 6 bases from J, the gap between germline ends came to 24 bases. The CDR3 is 19 residues long. The CDR3 sequence: CASSLEPREGAYKAGELFF. In nucleotides, the CDR3 is TGTGCCAGCAGCTTAGAGCCTAGGGAGGGGGCTTATAAAGCCGGGGAGCTGTTTTTT. The full variable domain, its missing parts supplied by reference TRBV7-2 and TRBJ2-2, is GAGVSQSPSNKVTEKGKDVELRCDPISGHTALYWYRQSLGQGLEFLIYFQGNSAPDKSGLPSDRFSAERTGGSVSTLTIQRTQQEDSAVYLCASSLEPREGAYKAGELFFGEGSRLTVL.

V and J are TRBV20-1 and TRBJ2-1, with 11 bases fitting TRBD1. The CDR3 has 16 amino acids. Germline CDR1 and CDR2: DFQATT and SNEGSKA (reference sequence). After removal of 4 bases from V and 1 base from J, the junction contained 6 bases not matched to a gene. The DNA of the CDR3 is TGCAGTGCTAATGTGGGACAGGGGGTATCCTACAATGAGCAGTTCTTC. Translated: CSANVGQGVSYNEQFF.

The chain links TRBV29-1 to TRBJ2-5, with D possibly matching TRBD2 (5 bases). TRBJ2-7 explains the end of the DNA better; the J call may be wrong. The CDR3 sequence is 12 residues long. Germline V gives CDR1 SQVTM, CDR2 ANQGSEA. The CDR3: CSVAPGSYEQYF. The DNA for the CDR3 is TGCAGCGTTGCCCCGGGATCCTACGAGCAGTACTTC.

The chain combines TRBV20-1 with TRBJ2-5, with D possibly TRBD2 on 7 matching bases. Looked up from germline, CDR1 is DFQATT and CDR2 is SNEGSKA (reference sequence). The CDR3 has 14 residues. The V and J ends lost 0 bases and 5 bases respectively, with 13 bases between them. CDR3 sequence reads: CSARDPGGWETQYF. The CDR3 nucleotides read TGCAGTGCTAGAGATCCGGGGGGCTGGGAGACCCAGTACTTC.

The chain joins TRBV20-1 to TRBJ2-5, with D tentatively TRBD1 or TRBD2 (5 bases each). V dropped 5 bases and J dropped 3 bases, with 10 bases sitting between them. This CDR3 has 12 amino acids. In germline, CDR1 is DFQATT, CDR2 SNEGSKA (reference sequence). The CDR3 DNA reads as TGCAGTGCTTGGGACGCGGAAGAGACCCAGTACTTC. This gives the protein CSAWDAEETQYF.

This chain links TRBV20-1 with TRBJ2-7; 9 bases fit TRBD1. This CDR3 is 14 amino acids long. Germline assignment: CDR1 DFQATT and CDR2 SNEGSKA (reference sequence). The J segment lost 5 bases and the V segment lost 5 bases, leaving 10 bases of the junction unmatched. CDR3 sequence reads: CSAPRATGGNEQYF. In DNA form, the CDR3 reads TGCAGTGCTCCGAGGGCCACAGGGGGCAACGAGCAGTACTTC.

The chain links TRBV12-3 or TRBV12-4 to TRBJ1-6, with 8 bases lining up with TRBD1. This CDR3 is built from 13 residues. J was trimmed by 14 bases and V by 6 bases; bases with no gene match: 9. The DNA for the CDR3 is TGTGCCAGCAGCCCCACAGGGGGGGACACCCTCCACTTT. It codes for CASSPTGGDTLHF.